These T cell receptor beta chains were read from a single sample in a study of OX40 agonist ivuxolimab in advanced cancers. Clones were read by immunoSEQ multiplex PCR, and TCRdb kept only the in-frame ones, dropping some. Of some 74,000 clones detected, more than 75% appear once; the ten largest clones hold 4% to 6%. The starting material was CD4+ or CD8+ T cells sorted from blood, obtained in a trial of the OX40 agonist ivuxolimab. All receptors derive from an adult with an advanced solid tumor such as melanoma, head and neck, liver or kidney cancer. Each CDR3 is given with its conserved first and last residue. The D gene is left open where the match is weak. Size values are once, few and many counts, or a class for expanded clones, and some rows have none.

CDR3aa: CASSGGGQPQHF; j_gene: TRBJ1-5; d_gene: NA; v_gene: TRBV27; abundance: NA
CDR3aa: CASHVTGGVDTQYF; j_gene: TRBJ2-3; d_gene: TRBD2; v_gene: TRBV6-5; abundance: few
CDR3aa: CASSLSGGYNEQFF; j_gene: TRBJ2-1; d_gene: NA; v_gene: TRBV7-3; abundance: NA
CDR3aa: CASSPGADTQYF; j_gene: TRBJ2-3; d_gene: NA; v_gene: TRBV9; abundance: NA
CDR3aa: CASSQGPASGAYNEQFF; j_gene: TRBJ2-1; d_gene: TRBD2; v_gene: TRBV4-1; abundance: NA
CDR3aa: CRGKEGQPQHF; j_gene: TRBJ1-5; d_gene: NA; v_gene: TRBV20-1; abundance: NA
CDR3aa: CASSRGQQLNEKLFF; j_gene: TRBJ1-4; d_gene: TRBD1; v_gene: TRBV5-4; abundance: NA
CDR3aa: CASSPLEAQSSTDTQYF; j_gene: TRBJ2-3; d_gene: NA; v_gene: TRBV18; abundance: NA
CDR3aa: CASSEFLLNTEAFF; j_gene: TRBJ1-1; d_gene: NA; v_gene: TRBV6-1; abundance: NA
CDR3aa: CASSPAGGSNQPQHF; j_gene: TRBJ1-5; d_gene: NA; v_gene: TRBV19; abundance: NA
CDR3aa: CASSLGAGGSTDTQYF; j_gene: TRBJ2-3; d_gene: TRBD2; v_gene: TRBV5-1; abundance: NA
CDR3aa: CASSHGGSSYNSPLHF; j_gene: TRBJ1-6; d_gene: NA; v_gene: TRBV11-2; abundance: NA
CDR3aa: CAISETGRRDTQYF; j_gene: TRBJ2-3; d_gene: NA; v_gene: TRBV10-3; abundance: NA
CDR3aa: CASSLVDYSDTQYF; j_gene: TRBJ2-3; d_gene: NA; v_gene: TRBV5-1; abundance: NA
CDR3aa: CASSLGGYGYTF; j_gene: TRBJ1-2; d_gene: NA; v_gene: TRBV11-2; abundance: NA
CDR3aa: CASEGKGVISYEQYF; j_gene: TRBJ2-7; d_gene: NA; v_gene: TRBV10-1; abundance: NA
CDR3aa: CASSRQGLEGTQYF; j_gene: TRBJ2-5; d_gene: TRBD1; v_gene: TRBV4-1; abundance: NA
CDR3aa: CSVVRGNPRDEQYF; j_gene: TRBJ2-7; d_gene: NA; v_gene: TRBV29-1; abundance: NA
CDR3aa: CASSPGPGVNNEKLFF; j_gene: TRBJ1-4; d_gene: NA; v_gene: TRBV5-4; abundance: NA
CDR3aa: CASSDSGTGLNYEQYF; j_gene: NA; d_gene: NA; v_gene: TRBV2; abundance: NA
CDR3aa: CASIIGQGAGGELFF; j_gene: TRBJ2-2; d_gene: TRBD1; v_gene: TRBV28; abundance: NA
CDR3aa: CASSLPRGTGDNEQYF; j_gene: TRBJ2-7; d_gene: TRBD1; v_gene: TRBV5-1; abundance: NA
CDR3aa: CASSRGQGYGYTF; j_gene: TRBJ1-2; d_gene: NA; v_gene: TRBV14; abundance: NA
CDR3aa: CASADGFNSPLHF; j_gene: TRBJ1-6; d_gene: NA; v_gene: TRBV7-6; abundance: NA
CDR3aa: CASSSRLRGQGETQYF; j_gene: TRBJ2-5; d_gene: NA; v_gene: TRBV5-6; abundance: NA
CDR3aa: CASRRTSGSEQYF; j_gene: NA; d_gene: TRBD2; v_gene: TRBV28; abundance: NA
CDR3aa: CASSGRDRRLLYGYTF; j_gene: TRBJ1-2; d_gene: TRBD1; v_gene: TRBV7-9; abundance: NA
CDR3aa: CASSPRGTAPDTQYF; j_gene: TRBJ2-3; d_gene: NA; v_gene: TRBV5-4; abundance: NA
CDR3aa: CASSSSGGYYGNEQFF; j_gene: TRBJ2-1; d_gene: TRBD2; v_gene: TRBV7-2; abundance: NA
CDR3aa: CASTVSQERDTQYF; j_gene: TRBJ2-3; d_gene: NA; v_gene: TRBV9; abundance: NA
CDR3aa: CASSSDSSHTGELFF; j_gene: TRBJ2-2; d_gene: NA; v_gene: TRBV28; abundance: few
CDR3aa: CASSLGTGDGYTF; j_gene: TRBJ1-2; d_gene: TRBD1; v_gene: TRBV7-9; abundance: NA
CDR3aa: CASSTETGGGETQYF; j_gene: TRBJ2-5; d_gene: TRBD1; v_gene: TRBV5-4; abundance: NA
CDR3aa: CASSLAGGADTDTQYF; j_gene: TRBJ2-3; d_gene: TRBD2; v_gene: TRBV5-1; abundance: NA
CDR3aa: CASSLGQVTDTQYF; j_gene: TRBJ2-3; d_gene: NA; v_gene: TRBV11-3; abundance: NA
CDR3aa: CASRGTMDEQFF; j_gene: TRBJ2-1; d_gene: TRBD2; v_gene: TRBV25-1; abundance: NA
CDR3aa: CASSLLDTGRYGYTF; j_gene: TRBJ1-2; d_gene: NA; v_gene: TRBV6-6; abundance: NA
CDR3aa: CATKSQYEQYF; j_gene: TRBJ2-7; d_gene: NA; v_gene: TRBV2; abundance: NA
CDR3aa: CAIRESSGNTIYF; j_gene: TRBJ1-3; d_gene: NA; v_gene: TRBV10-3; abundance: few
CDR3aa: CASSPPSSSSDRFGNQPQHF; j_gene: TRBJ1-5; d_gene: TRBD1; v_gene: TRBV2; abundance: NA
CDR3aa: CASSPPSGQGPYYNEQFF; j_gene: TRBJ2-1; d_gene: TRBD1; v_gene: TRBV28; abundance: NA
CDR3aa: CSVGGASGSRRETQYF; j_gene: TRBJ2-5; d_gene: TRBD2; v_gene: TRBV29-1; abundance: NA
CDR3aa: CASSRAGLNTEAFF; j_gene: TRBJ1-1; d_gene: NA; v_gene: TRBV6-5; abundance: few
CDR3aa: CSVEDKAVVLETQYF; j_gene: TRBJ2-5; d_gene: NA; v_gene: TRBV29-1; abundance: NA
CDR3aa: CASSLDGGPSSSGANVLTF; j_gene: TRBJ2-6; d_gene: NA; v_gene: TRBV5-1; abundance: NA
CDR3aa: CATSRGGTNEKLFF; j_gene: TRBJ1-4; d_gene: NA; v_gene: TRBV15; abundance: NA
CDR3aa: CASSLHWGPGADTQYF; j_gene: TRBJ2-3; d_gene: NA; v_gene: TRBV7-9; abundance: NA
CDR3aa: CSVGEVGQPQHF; j_gene: TRBJ1-5; d_gene: NA; v_gene: TRBV29-1; abundance: NA
CDR3aa: CASSASHRFYEQYF; j_gene: TRBJ2-7; d_gene: NA; v_gene: TRBV18; abundance: NA
CDR3aa: CASSYQGGQPQHF; j_gene: TRBJ1-5; d_gene: TRBD1; v_gene: TRBV7-2; abundance: once
CDR3aa: CASSGQGTAYNEQFF; j_gene: TRBJ2-1; d_gene: TRBD1; v_gene: TRBV2; abundance: NA
CDR3aa: CASSLGRADTQYF; j_gene: TRBJ2-3; d_gene: NA; v_gene: TRBV5-4; abundance: once
CDR3aa: CASSPPRGHYGYTF; j_gene: TRBJ1-2; d_gene: NA; v_gene: TRBV28; abundance: few
CDR3aa: CASSIQTYDQPQHF; j_gene: TRBJ1-5; d_gene: NA; v_gene: TRBV19; abundance: NA
CDR3aa: CASSFGNSGSDTQYF; j_gene: TRBJ2-3; d_gene: NA; v_gene: TRBV11-1; abundance: once
CDR3aa: CASSQDIHGTQYF; j_gene: TRBJ2-3; d_gene: NA; v_gene: TRBV4-3; abundance: many